This T cell receptor beta chain was sequenced for a study of beta chain features in type 1 diabetes. V was pared by 7 bases and J by 7 bases, with 13 bases between. CDR3 length: 12 residues. From germline, CDR1 is MNHNY and CDR2 SVGAGI (reference sequence). This clone was seen a handful of times. The antigen is undetermined. Reverse transcription of all isolated RNA meant that expressed TCRB transcripts were sequenced. Naive, central memory and regulatory T cell samples averaged about 4 million immunoSEQ reads each. Assay used: immunoSEQ multiplex PCR; TCRdb lists only in-frame clones, some missing. This sample has 250,000 to 300,000 clones, with 8% found just once. Study observations and caveats: Patients' naive, central memory and Treg TCRB repertoires seemed closer to one another than those of healthy donors.

The receptor comes from a woman aged 18 to 35 in good health. The rearrangement joins TRBV6-6 to TRBJ1-2; D unclear. Source material: central memory CD4+ T cells from blood. The CDR3 loop reads CASTYGESGYTF. CDR3 nucleotides: TGTGCCAGCACCTACGGGGAAAGTGGCTACACCTTC.